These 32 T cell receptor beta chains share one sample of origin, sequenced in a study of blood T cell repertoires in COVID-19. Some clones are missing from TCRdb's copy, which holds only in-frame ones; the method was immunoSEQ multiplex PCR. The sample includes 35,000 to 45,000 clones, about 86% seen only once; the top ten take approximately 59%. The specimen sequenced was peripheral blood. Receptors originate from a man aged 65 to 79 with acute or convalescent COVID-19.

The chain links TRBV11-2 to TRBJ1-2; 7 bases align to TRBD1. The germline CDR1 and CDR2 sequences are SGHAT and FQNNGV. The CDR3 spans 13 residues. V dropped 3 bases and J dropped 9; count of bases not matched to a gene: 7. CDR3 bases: TGTGCCAGCAGCTTCGACAGGGAAGCGAGCTACACCTTC. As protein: CASSFDREASYTF.

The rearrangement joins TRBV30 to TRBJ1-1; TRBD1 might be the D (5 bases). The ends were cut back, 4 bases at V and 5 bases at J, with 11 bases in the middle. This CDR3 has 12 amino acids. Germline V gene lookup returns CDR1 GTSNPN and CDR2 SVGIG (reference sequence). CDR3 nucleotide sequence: TGTGCCTGGACCAGGGATTTGACTGAAGCTTTCTTT. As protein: CAWTRDLTEAFF.

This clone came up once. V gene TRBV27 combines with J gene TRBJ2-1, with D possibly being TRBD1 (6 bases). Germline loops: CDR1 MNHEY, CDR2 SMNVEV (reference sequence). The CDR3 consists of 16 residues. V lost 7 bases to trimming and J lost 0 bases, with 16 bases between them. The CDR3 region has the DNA TGTGCCAGCACGCCAGAGGGACATAGCTCCTACAATGAGCAGTTCTTC. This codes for CASTPEGHSSYNEQFF.

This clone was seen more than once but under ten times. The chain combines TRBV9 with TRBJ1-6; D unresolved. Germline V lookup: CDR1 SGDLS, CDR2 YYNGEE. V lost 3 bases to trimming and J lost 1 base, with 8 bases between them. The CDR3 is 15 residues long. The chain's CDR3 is CASSAILSYNSPLHF. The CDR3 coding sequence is TGTGCCAGCAGCGCCATCCTATCCTATAATTCACCCCTCCACTTT.

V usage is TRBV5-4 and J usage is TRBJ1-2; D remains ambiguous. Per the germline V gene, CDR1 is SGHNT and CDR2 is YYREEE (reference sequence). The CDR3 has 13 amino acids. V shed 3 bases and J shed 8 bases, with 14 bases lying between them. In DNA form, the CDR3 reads TGTGCCAGCAGCTCGAGGCCCGAGTGGGGCTACACCTTC. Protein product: CASSSRPEWGYTF. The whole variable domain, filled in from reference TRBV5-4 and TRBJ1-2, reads ETGVTQSPTHLIKTRGQQVTLRCSSQSGHNTVSWYQQALGQGPQFIFQYYREEENGRGNFPPRFSGLQFPNYSSELNVNALELDDSALYLCASSSRPEWGYTFGSGTRLTVV.

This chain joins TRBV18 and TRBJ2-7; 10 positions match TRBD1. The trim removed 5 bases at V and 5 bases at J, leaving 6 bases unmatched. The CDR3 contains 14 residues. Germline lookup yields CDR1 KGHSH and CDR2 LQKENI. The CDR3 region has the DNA TGTGCCAGCTCAGTACGGGACAGGGGTCACGAGCAGTACTTC. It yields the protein CASSVRDRGHEQYF.

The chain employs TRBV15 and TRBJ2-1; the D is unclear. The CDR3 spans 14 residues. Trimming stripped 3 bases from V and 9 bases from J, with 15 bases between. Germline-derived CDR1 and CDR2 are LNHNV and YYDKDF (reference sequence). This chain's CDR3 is CATSSGQALGEQFF. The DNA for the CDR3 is TGTGCCACCAGCAGTGGGCAGGCTTTGGGTGAGCAGTTCTTC.

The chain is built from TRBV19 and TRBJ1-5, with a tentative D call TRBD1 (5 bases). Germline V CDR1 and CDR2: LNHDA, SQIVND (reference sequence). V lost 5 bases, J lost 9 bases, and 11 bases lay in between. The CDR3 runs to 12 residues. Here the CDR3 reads CASSPIQGPQHF. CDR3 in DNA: TGTGCCAGTAGTCCGATTCAGGGGCCCCAGCATTTT.

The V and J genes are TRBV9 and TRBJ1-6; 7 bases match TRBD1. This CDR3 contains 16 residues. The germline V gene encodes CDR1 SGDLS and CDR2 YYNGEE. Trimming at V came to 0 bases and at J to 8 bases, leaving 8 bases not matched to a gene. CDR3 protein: CASSVEHRGWDSPLHF. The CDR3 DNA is TGTGCCAGCAGCGTAGAACACAGGGGTTGGGATTCACCCCTCCACTTT.

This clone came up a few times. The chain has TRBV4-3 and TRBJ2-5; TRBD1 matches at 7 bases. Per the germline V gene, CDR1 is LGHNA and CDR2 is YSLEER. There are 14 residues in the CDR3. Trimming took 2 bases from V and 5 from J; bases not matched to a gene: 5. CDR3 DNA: TGCGCCAGCAGCCAAATACAGGGGAAGGAGACCCAGTACTTC. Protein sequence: CASSQIQGKETQYF.

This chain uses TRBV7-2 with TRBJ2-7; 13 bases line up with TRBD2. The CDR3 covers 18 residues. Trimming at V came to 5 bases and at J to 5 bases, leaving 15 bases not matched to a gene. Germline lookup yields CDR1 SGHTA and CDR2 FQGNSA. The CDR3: CASSPRTSGSVALHEQYF. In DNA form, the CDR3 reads TGTGCCAGCAGCCCCCGGACTAGCGGGAGCGTTGCCCTCCACGAGCAGTACTTC.

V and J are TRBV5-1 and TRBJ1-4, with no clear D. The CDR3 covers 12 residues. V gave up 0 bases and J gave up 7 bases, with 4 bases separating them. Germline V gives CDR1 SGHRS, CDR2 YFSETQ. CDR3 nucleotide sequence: TGCGCCAGCAGCTTGGCAGGTGAAAAACTGTTTTTT. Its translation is CASSLAGEKLFF.

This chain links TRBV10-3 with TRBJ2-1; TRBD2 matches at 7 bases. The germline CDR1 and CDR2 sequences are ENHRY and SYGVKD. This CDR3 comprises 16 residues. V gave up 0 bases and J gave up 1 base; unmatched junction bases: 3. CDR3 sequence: CAISESRAGSYNEQFF. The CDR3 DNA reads TGTGCCATCAGTGAGTCTCGAGCGGGATCCTACAATGAGCAGTTCTTC.

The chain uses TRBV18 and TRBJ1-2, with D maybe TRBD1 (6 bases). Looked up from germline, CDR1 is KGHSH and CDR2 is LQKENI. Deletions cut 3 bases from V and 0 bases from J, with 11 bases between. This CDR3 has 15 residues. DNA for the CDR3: TGTGCCAGCTCACCGCTGGGGACAACTAACTATGGCTACACCTTC. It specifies CASSPLGTTNYGYTF.

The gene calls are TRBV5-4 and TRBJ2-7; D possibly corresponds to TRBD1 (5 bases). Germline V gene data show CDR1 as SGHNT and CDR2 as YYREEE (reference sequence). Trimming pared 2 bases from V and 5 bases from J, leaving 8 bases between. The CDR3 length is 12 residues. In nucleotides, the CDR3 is TGTGCCAGCAGCTTCCAGGGAAACGAGCAGTACTTC. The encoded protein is CASSFQGNEQYF.

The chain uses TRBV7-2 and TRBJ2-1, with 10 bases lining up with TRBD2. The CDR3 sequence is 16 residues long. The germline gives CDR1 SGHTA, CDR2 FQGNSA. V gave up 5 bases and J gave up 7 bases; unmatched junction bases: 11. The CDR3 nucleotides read TGTGCCAGCAGCAAAGAGGCTAGCGGGGGAGTAAATGAGCAGTTCTTC. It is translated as CASSKEASGGVNEQFF.

In nucleotides, the CDR3 is TGTGCCTGGAGCAGGACTACCGTCCGAGAGACCCAGTACTTC. Translated, it gives CAWSRTTVRETQYF. This rearrangement joins TRBV30 to TRBJ2-5, with a tentative D call TRBD2 (6 bases). Germline CDR1 reads GTSNPN; CDR2 reads SVGIG (reference sequence). There are 14 residues in the CDR3. V was trimmed by 3 bases and J by 4 bases, leaving 15 bases between them.

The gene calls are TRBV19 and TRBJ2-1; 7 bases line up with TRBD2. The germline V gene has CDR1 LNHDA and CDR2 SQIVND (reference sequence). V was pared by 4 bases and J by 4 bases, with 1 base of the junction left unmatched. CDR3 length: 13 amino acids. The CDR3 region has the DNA TGTGCCAGTAGTACTAGCGGATACAATGAGCAGTTCTTC. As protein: CASSTSGYNEQFF.

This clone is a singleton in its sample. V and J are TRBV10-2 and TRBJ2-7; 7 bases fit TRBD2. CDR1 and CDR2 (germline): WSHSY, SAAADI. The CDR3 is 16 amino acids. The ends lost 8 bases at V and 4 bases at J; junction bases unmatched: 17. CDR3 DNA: TGCGCCAGCCAACCCCCGAGGACTAGTTCGTTTTACGAGCAGTACTTC. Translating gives CASQPPRTSSFYEQYF.

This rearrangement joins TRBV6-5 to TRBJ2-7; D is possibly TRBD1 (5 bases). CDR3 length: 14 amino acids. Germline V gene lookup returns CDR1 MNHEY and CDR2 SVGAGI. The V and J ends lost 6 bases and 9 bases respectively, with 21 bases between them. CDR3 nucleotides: TGTGCCAGCAGGACCAGGGCCCTTGCTACGACGCAGTACTTC. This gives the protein CASRTRALATTQYF.

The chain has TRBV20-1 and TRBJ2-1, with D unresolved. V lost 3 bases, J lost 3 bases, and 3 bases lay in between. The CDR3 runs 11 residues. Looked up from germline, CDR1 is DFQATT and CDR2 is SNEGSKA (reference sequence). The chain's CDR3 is CSASLYNEQFF. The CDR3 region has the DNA TGCAGTGCTAGTCTCTACAATGAGCAGTTCTTC.

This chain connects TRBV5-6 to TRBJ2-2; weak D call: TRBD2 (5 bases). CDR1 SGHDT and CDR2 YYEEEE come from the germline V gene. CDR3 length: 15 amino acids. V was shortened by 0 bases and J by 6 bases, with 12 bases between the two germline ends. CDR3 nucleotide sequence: TGTGCCAGCAGCTTGGGCCGGGGTCTGGCCGGGGAGCTGTTTTTT. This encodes CASSLGRGLAGELFF.

The chain's CDR3 is CASSSPPSVGSTGELFF. The CDR3 nucleotides are TGTGCCAGCAGCTCACCCCCTAGCGTCGGGTCTACCGGGGAGCTGTTTTTT. V gene TRBV7-3 combines with J gene TRBJ2-2, with D perhaps matching TRBD2 (6 bases). Trimming took off 4 bases at V and 5 bases at J, with 20 bases between the two ends. The CDR3 length is 17 residues. Germline V gene data show CDR1 as SGHTA and CDR2 as FQGTGA.

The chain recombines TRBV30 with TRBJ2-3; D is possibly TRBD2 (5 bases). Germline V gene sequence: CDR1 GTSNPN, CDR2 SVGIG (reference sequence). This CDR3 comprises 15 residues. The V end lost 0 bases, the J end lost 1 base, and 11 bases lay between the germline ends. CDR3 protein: CAWSVSGTGTDTQYF. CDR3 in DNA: TGTGCCTGGAGTGTAAGCGGAACCGGCACAGATACGCAGTATTTT. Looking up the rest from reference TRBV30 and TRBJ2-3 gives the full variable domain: SQTIHQWPATLVQPVGSPLSLECTVEGTSNPNLYWYRQAAGRGLQLLFYSVGIGQISSEVPQNLSASRPQDRQFILSSKKLLLSDSGFYLCAWSVSGTGTDTQYFGPGTRLTVL.

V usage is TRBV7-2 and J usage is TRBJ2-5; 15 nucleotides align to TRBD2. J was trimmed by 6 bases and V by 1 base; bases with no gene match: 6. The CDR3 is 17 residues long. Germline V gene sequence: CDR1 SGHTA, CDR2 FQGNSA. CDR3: CASSLGTSGGAVKTQYF. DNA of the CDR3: TGTGCCAGCAGCTTAGGGACTAGCGGGGGGGCGGTGAAGACCCAGTACTTC.

In DNA form, the CDR3 reads TGTGCCAGCAGCTTATTGGCAGTCCGCACAGATACGCAGTATTTT. Amino acids: CASSLLAVRTDTQYF. The chain is built from TRBV7-9 and TRBJ2-3; D remains ambiguous. V lost 2 bases to trimming and J lost 1 base, with 10 bases between them. The CDR3 contains 15 residues. Germline V gene lookup returns CDR1 SEHNR and CDR2 FQNEAQ (reference sequence).

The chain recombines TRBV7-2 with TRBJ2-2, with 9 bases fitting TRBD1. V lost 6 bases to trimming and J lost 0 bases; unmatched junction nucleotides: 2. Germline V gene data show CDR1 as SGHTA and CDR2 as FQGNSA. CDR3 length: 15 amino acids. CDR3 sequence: CASSWDRANTGELFF. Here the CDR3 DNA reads TGTGCCAGCAGTTGGGACAGGGCGAACACCGGGGAGCTGTTTTTT.

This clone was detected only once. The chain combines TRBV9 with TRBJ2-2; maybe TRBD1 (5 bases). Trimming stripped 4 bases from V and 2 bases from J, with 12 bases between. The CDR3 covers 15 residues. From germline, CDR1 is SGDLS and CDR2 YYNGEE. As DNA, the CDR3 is TGTGCCAGCAGCCCGTTCCAGGGAAACACCGGGGAGCTGTTTTTT. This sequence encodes CASSPFQGNTGELFF.

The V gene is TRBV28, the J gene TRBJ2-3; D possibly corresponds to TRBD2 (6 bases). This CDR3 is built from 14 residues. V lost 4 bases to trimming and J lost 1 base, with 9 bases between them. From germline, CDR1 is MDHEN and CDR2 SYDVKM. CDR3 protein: CASSYRLGTDTQYF. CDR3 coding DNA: TGTGCCAGCAGTTATAGACTAGGCACAGATACGCAGTATTTT.

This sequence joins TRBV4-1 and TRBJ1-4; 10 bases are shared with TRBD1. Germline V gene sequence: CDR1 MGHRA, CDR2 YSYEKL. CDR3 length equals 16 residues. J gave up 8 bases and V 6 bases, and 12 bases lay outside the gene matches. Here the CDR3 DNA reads TGCGCCAGCAGTCTGGGACCGGGACAGGGGTACGAAAAACTGTTTTTT. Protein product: CASSLGPGQGYEKLFF.

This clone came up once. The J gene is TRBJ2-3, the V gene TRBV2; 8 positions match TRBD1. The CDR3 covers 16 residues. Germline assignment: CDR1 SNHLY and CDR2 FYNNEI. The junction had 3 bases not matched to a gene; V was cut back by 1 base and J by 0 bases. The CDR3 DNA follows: TGTGCCAGCAGTGAAGGGGCAGGGGGCAGCACAGATACGCAGTATTTT. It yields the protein CASSEGAGGSTDTQYF.

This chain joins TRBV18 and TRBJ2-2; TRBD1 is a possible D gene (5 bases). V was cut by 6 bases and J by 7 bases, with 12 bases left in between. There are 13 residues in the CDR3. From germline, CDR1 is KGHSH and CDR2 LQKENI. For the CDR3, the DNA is TGTGCCAGCTCCGAACTGACAGTCGGGGAGCTGTTTTTT. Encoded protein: CASSELTVGELFF.